The 9 T cell receptor beta chains given below trace back to one sample, sequenced in a study of shared clonotypes between healthy human individuals. Generated by immunoSEQ multiplex PCR, the TCRdb table keeps only in-frame clones and is missing some. The data show 850,000 to 1,200,000 clones, with about 75% seen just once and about 1.5% held by the top ten. Sample: memory CD4+ T cells sorted from blood. As for subset: CD45RA-negative fraction. The receptor source for this set is a man aged 18 to 30 in good health.

This clone came up a few times. The sample has other DNA sequences that encode this CDR3 too. The V and J genes are TRBV19 and TRBJ1-6; no firm D call. The CDR3 is 14 amino acids. Germline V CDR1 and CDR2: LNHDA, SQIVND (reference sequence). Trimming removed 3 bases from V and 5 bases from J, with 8 bases in between. CDR3 nucleotides: TGTGCCAGTAGTATCGGGCAGAATAATTCACCCCTCCACTTT. This gives the protein CASSIGQNNSPLHF.

This clone has a count of ten or more. The CDR3 region has the DNA TGCGCCAGCAGCTTGGCCACAGGAAGCTCCTACAATGAGCAGTTCTTC. Protein product: CASSLATGSSYNEQFF. This chain links TRBV5-1 with TRBJ2-1, with a possible D match to TRBD1 (5 bases). V was pared by 0 bases and J by 0 bases, with 10 bases between. This CDR3 comprises 16 residues. Germline V CDR1 and CDR2: SGHRS, YFSETQ.

In this sample, this clone turned up a few times. This CDR3 is also generated by other DNA sequences in the sample. The chain recombines TRBV30 with TRBJ2-5; D unclear. CDR3 length equals 12 residues. V was trimmed by 2 bases and J by 2 bases, leaving 6 bases between them. The germline V gene encodes CDR1 GTSNPN and CDR2 SVGIG (reference sequence). The CDR3 nucleotides are TGTGCCTGGAGTAAGACTCAAGAGACCCAGTACTTC. Its translation is CAWSKTQETQYF.

The chain combines TRBV18 with TRBJ2-5; TRBD2 aligns across 8 bases. The CDR3 contains 16 residues. V trimming: 2 bases; J trimming: 0 bases; junction bases outside the gene matches: 5. Germline values: CDR1 KGHSH, CDR2 LQKENI. CDR3 loop: CASSPAGGTYQETQYF. The CDR3 nucleotides are TGTGCCAGCTCACCAGCGGGGGGAACGTACCAAGAGACCCAGTACTTC.

This clone was seen just once. J is TRBJ2-1 and V is TRBV14; 8 nucleotides agree with TRBD2. The CDR3 runs 14 residues. Germline CDR1 and CDR2: SGHDN and FVKESK. V dropped 4 bases and J dropped 9; count of bases not matched to a gene: 8. DNA of the CDR3: TGTGCCAGCAGCCCCACGGGGGGGCGGCCTGAGCAGTTCTTC. Translating it yields CASSPTGGRPEQFF.

The chain carries TRBV10-2 and TRBJ2-7; 7 bases match TRBD2. CDR3 size: 16 residues. Germline loops: CDR1 WSHSY, CDR2 SAAADI. After removal of 2 bases from V and 7 bases from J, the junction contained 14 bases not matched to a gene. The CDR3 reads CASSEMGGSAAGEQYF. CDR3 DNA sequence: TGCGCCAGCAGTGAGATGGGCGGGAGCGCGGCGGGGGAGCAGTACTTC.

The chain uses TRBV29-1 and TRBJ2-7; D is ambiguous. Trimming stripped 5 bases from V and 3 bases from J, with 11 bases between. This CDR3 contains 12 residues. Germline V CDR1 and CDR2: SQVTM, ANQGSEA. The CDR3: CSVSRNLYEQYF. Written as DNA, the CDR3 is TGCAGCGTTTCCCGGAACCTCTACGAGCAGTACTTC.

This clone has only one observation. The chain carries TRBV6-1 and TRBJ1-4; 10 bases fit TRBD1. The CDR3 has 13 residues. V lost 6 bases, J lost 8 bases, and 3 bases stayed unmatched. Looked up from germline, CDR1 is MNHNS and CDR2 is SASEGT. The CDR3: CASSGQGVEKLFF. The CDR3 bases are TGTGCCAGCAGCGGACAGGGGGTGGAAAAACTGTTTTTT.

The chain employs TRBV10-3 and TRBJ1-4; TRBD1 matches 8 bases. V lost 2 bases to trimming and J lost 5 bases; unmatched junction nucleotides: 1. This CDR3 region has 14 residues. Per germline, CDR1 ENHRY and CDR2 SYGVKD. This CDR3 is CAISETGGNEKLFF. DNA for the CDR3: TGTGCCATCAGTGAGACAGGGGGAAATGAAAAACTGTTTTTT.